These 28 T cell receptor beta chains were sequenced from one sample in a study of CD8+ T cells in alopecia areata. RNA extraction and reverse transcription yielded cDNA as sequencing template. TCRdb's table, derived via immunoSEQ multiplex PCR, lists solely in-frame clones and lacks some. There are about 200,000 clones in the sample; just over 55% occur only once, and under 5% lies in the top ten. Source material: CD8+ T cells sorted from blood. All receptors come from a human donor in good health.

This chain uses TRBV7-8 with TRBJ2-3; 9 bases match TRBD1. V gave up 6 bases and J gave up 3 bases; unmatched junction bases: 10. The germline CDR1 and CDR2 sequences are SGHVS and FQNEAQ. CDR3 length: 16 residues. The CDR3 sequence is CASRGKDRGGTDTQYF. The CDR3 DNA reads TGTGCCAGCAGGGGAAAAGACAGGGGGGGTACAGATACGCAGTATTTT.

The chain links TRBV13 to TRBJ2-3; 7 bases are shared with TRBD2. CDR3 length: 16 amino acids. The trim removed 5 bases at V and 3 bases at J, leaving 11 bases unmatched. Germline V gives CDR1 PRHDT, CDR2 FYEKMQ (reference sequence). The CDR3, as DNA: TGTGCCAGCAGCCAAAAGAGGGAAGCGGGGACAGATACGCAGTATTTT. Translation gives CASSQKREAGTDTQYF.

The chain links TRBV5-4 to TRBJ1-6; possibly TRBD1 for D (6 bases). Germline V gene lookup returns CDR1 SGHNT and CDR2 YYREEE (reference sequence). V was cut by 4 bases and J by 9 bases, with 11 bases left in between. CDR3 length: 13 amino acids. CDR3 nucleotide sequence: TGTGCCAGCAGCGGCAGGGGAAGTTCACCCCTCCACTTT. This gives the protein CASSGRGSSPLHF. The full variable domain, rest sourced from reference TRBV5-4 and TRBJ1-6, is ETGVTQSPTHLIKTRGQQVTLRCSSQSGHNTVSWYQQALGQGPQFIFQYYREEENGRGNFPPRFSGLQFPNYSSELNVNALELDDSALYLCASSGRGSSPLHFGNGTRLTVT.

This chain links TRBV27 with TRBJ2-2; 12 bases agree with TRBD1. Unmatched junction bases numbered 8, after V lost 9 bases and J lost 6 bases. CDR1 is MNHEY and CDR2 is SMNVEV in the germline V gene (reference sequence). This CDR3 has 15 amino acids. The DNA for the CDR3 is TGTGCCAGTTCATACCGGGACAGGGGGCCCGGGGAGCTGTTTTTT. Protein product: CASSYRDRGPGELFF.

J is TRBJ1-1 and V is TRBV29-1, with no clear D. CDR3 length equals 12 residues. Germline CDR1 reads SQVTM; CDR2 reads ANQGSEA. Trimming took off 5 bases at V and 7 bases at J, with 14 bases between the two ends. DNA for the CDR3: TGCAGCGTTAACACGCACACAGATGAAGCTTTCTTT. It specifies CSVNTHTDEAFF.

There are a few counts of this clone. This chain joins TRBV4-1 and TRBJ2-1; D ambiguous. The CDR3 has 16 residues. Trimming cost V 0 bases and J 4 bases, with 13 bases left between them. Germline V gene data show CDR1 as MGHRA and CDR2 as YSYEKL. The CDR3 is CASSQDITAVYNEQFF. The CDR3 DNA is TGCGCCAGCAGCCAAGATATCACGGCAGTTTACAATGAGCAGTTCTTC.

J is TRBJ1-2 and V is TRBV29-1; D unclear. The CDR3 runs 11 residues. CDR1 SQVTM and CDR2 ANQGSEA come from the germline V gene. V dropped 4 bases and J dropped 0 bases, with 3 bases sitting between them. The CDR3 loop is CSVGTNYGYTF. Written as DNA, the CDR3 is TGCAGCGTTGGGACTAACTATGGCTACACCTTC.

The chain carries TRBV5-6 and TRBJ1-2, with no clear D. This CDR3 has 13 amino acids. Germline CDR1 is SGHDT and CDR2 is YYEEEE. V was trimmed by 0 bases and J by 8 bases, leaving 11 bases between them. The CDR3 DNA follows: TGTGCCAGCAGCTTGGGCACAAACCCCGGCTACACCTTC. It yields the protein CASSLGTNPGYTF.

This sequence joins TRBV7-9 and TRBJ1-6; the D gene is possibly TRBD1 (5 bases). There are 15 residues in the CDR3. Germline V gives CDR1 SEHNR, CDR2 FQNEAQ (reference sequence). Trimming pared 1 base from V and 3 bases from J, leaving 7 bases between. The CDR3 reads CASSLGDDYNSPLHF. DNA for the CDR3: TGTGCCAGCAGCTTAGGGGACGACTATAATTCACCCCTCCACTTT.

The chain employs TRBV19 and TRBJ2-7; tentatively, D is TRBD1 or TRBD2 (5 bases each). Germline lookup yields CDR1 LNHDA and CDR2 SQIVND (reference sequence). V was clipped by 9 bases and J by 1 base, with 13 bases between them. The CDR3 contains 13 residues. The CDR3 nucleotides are TGTGCCAGCGGGACGGGAAATTCCTACGAGCAGTACTTC. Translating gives CASGTGNSYEQYF.

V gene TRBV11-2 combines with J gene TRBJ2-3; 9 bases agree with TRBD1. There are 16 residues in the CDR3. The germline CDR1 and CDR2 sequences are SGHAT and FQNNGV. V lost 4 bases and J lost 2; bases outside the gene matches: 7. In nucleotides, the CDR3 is TGTGCCAGCAGCTCCCCCGGGACAGGGAACACAGATACGCAGTATTTT. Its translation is CASSSPGTGNTDTQYF.

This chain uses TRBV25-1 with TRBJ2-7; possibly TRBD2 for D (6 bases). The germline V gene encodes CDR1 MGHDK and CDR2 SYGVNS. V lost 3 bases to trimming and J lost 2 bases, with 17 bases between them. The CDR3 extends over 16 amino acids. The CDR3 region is CASSEAGRQGTYEQYF. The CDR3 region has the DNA TGTGCCAGCAGTGAGGCGGGAAGGCAGGGTACCTACGAGCAGTACTTC.

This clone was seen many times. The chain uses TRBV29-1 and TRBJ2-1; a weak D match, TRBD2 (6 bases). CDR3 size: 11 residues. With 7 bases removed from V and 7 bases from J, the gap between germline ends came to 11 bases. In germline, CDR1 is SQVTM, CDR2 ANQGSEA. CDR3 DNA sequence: TGCAGCGCCGTGGGGGGTAATGAGCAGTTCTTC. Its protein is CSAVGGNEQFF.

CDR3 in DNA: TGCGCCAGCGCACTGGCCAGGGCGGGGTACGAGCAGTACTTC. Its translation: CASALARAGYEQYF. This rearrangement joins TRBV5-1 to TRBJ2-7; perhaps TRBD2 as D (6 bases). V gave up 7 bases and J gave up 4 bases, with 18 bases separating them. CDR3 length: 14 residues. Germline values: CDR1 SGHRS, CDR2 YFSETQ. Looking up the rest from reference TRBV5-1 and TRBJ2-7 gives the full variable domain: KAGVTQTPRYLIKTRGQQVTLSCSPISGHRSVSWYQQTPGQGLQFLFEYFSETQRNKGNFPGRFSGRQFSNSRSEMNVSTLELGDSALYLCASALARAGYEQYFGPGTRLTVT.

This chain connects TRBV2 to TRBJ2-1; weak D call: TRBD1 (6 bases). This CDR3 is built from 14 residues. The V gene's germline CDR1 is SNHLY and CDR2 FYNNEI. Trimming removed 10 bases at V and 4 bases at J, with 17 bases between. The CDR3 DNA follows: TGTGCCACCGTAAGGGGGAATCAGTACAATGAGCAGTTCTTC. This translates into CATVRGNQYNEQFF.

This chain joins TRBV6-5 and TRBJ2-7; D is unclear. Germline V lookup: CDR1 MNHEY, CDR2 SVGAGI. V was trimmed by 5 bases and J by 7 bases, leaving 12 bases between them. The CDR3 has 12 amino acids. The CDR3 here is CASSPGVREQYF. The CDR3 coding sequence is TGTGCCAGCAGTCCAGGTGTGAGAGAGCAGTACTTC.

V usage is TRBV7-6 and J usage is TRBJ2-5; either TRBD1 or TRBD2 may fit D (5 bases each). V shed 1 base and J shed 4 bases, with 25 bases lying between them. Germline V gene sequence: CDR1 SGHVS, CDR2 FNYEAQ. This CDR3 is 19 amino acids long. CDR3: CASSLGPSVAGTRGETQYF. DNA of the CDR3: TGTGCCAGCAGCTTAGGGCCCTCAGTTGCGGGCACAAGGGGAGAGACCCAGTACTTC.

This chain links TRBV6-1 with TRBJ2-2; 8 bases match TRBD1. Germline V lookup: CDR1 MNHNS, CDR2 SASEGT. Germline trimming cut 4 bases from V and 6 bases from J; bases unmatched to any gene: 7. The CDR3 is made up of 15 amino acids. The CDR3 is CASSGRDRSSGELFF. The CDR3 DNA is TGTGCCAGCAGTGGGAGGGACAGGTCTTCCGGGGAGCTGTTTTTT.

For the CDR3, the DNA is TGTGCCAGTAGTCCCCGGGCGGCCCAAGAGACCCAGTACTTC. Its protein product is CASSPRAAQETQYF. V and J are TRBV19 and TRBJ2-5; D is unclear. The CDR3 extends over 14 amino acids. The germline V and J ends were trimmed by 5 bases and 1 base, with 11 bases remaining between them. Germline V gene data show CDR1 as LNHDA and CDR2 as SQIVND (reference sequence).

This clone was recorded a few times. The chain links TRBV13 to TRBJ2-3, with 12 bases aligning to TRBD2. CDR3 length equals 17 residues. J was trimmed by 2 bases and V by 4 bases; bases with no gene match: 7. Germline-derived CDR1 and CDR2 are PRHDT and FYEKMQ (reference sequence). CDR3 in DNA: TGTGCCAGCAGCTCCCCCCTAGCGGGGGGGAACACAGATACGCAGTATTTT. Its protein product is CASSSPLAGGNTDTQYF.

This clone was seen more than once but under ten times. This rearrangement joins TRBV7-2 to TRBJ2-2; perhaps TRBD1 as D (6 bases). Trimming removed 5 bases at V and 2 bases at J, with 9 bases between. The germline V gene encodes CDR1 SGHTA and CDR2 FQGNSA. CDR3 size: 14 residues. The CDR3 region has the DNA TGTGCCAGCAGCCCCGGGACAAACACCGGGGAGCTGTTTTTT. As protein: CASSPGTNTGELFF.

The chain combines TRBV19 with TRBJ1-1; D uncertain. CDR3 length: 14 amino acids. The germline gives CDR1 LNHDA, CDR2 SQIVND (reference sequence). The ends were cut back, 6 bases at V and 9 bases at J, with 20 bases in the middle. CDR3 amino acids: CASRSPGGRQQAFF. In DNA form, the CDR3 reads TGTGCCAGTAGATCCCCCGGCGGGAGGCAACAAGCTTTCTTT.

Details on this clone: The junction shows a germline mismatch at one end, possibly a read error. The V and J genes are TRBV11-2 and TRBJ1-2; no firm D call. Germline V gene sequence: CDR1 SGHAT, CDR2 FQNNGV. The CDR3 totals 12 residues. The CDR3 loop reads CASSFGQADLYF. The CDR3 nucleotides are TGTGCCAGCAGCTTTGGGCAGGCCGACCTGTACTTC.

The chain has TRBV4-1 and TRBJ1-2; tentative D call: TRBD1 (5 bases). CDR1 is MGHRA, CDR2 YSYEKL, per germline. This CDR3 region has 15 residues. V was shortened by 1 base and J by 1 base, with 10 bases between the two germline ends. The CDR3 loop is CASSQGQTFNYGYTF. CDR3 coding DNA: TGCGCCAGCAGCCAAGGACAGACATTTAACTATGGCTACACCTTC.

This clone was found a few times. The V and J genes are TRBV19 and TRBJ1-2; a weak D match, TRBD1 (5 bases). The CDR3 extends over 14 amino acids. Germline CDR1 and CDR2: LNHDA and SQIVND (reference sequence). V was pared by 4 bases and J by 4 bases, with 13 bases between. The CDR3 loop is CASSTYTDSYGYTF. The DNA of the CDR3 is TGTGCCAGTAGTACCTATACAGACAGCTATGGCTACACCTTC.

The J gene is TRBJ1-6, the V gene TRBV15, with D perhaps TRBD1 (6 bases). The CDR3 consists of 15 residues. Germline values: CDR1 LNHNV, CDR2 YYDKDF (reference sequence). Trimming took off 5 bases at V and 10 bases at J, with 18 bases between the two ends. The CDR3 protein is CATSVEGGLDSPLHF. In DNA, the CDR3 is TGTGCCACCAGCGTGGAGGGGGGATTGGACTCACCCCTCCACTTT.

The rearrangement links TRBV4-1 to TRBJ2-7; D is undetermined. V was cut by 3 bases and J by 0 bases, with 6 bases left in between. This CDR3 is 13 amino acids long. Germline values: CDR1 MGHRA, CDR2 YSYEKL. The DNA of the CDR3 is TGCGCCAGCAGCCAGACACGCTCCTACGAGCAGTACTTC. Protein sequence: CASSQTRSYEQYF.

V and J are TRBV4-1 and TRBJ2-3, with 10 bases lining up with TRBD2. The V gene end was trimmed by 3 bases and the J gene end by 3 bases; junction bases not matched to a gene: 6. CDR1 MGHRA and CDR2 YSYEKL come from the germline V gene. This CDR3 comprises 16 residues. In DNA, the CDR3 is TGCGCCAGCAGCCAGGGAACTAGCGGGGAGACAGATACGCAGTATTTT. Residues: CASSQGTSGETDTQYF.